A selection of T cell receptor beta chains follows, all from one sample in a study of blood T cell repertoires in COVID-19. Assay used: immunoSEQ multiplex PCR; TCRdb lists only in-frame clones, some missing. The sample comprises nearly 60,000 clones, around 91% of which are singletons, and approximately 13% rests with the top ten. The sequenced sample was peripheral blood. Receptor source: a man between 60 and 75 years old with active COVID-19. Both conserved end residues are part of each CDR3. D genes are given only for firm matches. For some rows the clone size is stated as once, few or many, or as a class when expanded; others skip it.

clone size	D gene	J gene	V gene	CDR3 DNA	CDR3 protein
few	NA	TRBJ1-2	TRBV4-3	TGCGCCAGCAGCCAAGGCGAGGCAGGGGGCTACACCTTC	CASSQGEAGGYTF
few	NA	TRBJ1-1	TRBV6-5	TGTGCCAGCAGTTCCAGGGCCTCCTCTGAAGCTTTCTTT	CASSSRASSEAFF
NA	TRBD1	TRBJ2-7	TRBV6-5	TGTGCCAGCAGTCCGGGACAGCTCGCCTACGAGCAGTACTTC	CASSPGQLAYEQYF
NA	NA	TRBJ1-1	TRBV9	TGTGCCAGCAGCGCCGGTCCCCGGGTGACTGAAGCTTTCTTT	CASSAGPRVTEAFF
NA	TRBD2	TRBJ2-3	TRBV10-2	TGCGCCAGCAGTCCCAGACTAGCGGGGGTCACAGATACGCAGTATTTT	CASSPRLAGVTDTQYF
NA	TRBD1	TRBJ1-6	TRBV10-1	TGCGCCAGCAGTGAGGGGACAGGGCGTAATTCACCCCTCCACTTT	CASSEGTGRNSPLHF
NA	TRBD1	TRBJ2-4	TRBV9	TGTGCCAGCAGCGGGACGACAGGGGTCCTAGCCAAAAACATTCAGTACTTC	CASSGTTGVLAKNIQYF
NA	NA	TRBJ2-3	TRBV4-1	TGCGCCAGCAGCCAAGCGGGGTGGGGGGAAACCAGGCCGGATACGCAGTATTTT	CASSQAGWGETRPDTQYF
NA	NA	TRBJ1-2	TRBV7-9	TGTGCCAGCAGCTTATTAAGCTATGATGGCTACACCTTC	CASSLLSYDGYTF
NA	NA	TRBJ1-2	TRBV30	TGTGCCTGCACACCTTACAGGGAGGGCTACACCTTC	CACTPYREGYTF
NA	TRBD1	TRBJ2-1	TRBV28	TGTGCCAGTGACAGGGAACATTCCGGTGAGCAGTTCTTC	CASDREHSGEQFF
NA	TRBD2	TRBJ2-2	TRBV29-1	TGCAGCGGGACTAGCGGGGGGGCCACCGGGGAGCTGTTTTTT	CSGTSGGATGELFF
once	TRBD2	TRBJ2-7	TRBV5-1	TGCGCCAGCAGCCCCTCTAGCGGGGGGCCCTCCTACGAGCAGTACTTC	CASSPSSGGPSYEQYF
NA	TRBD1	TRBJ2-1	TRBV28	TGTGCCAGCAGGACTACCGGGACAGGGGACGGCAATGAGCAGTTCTTC	CASRTTGTGDGNEQFF
NA	NA	TRBJ2-1	TRBV7-8	TGTGCCAGCAGCTTAGGCCAGGGAAGTAATGAGCAGTTCTTC	CASSLGQGSNEQFF
NA	TRBD1	TRBJ1-3	TRBV7-2	TGTGCCAGCAGCTTCGGGACAGGGAAAGGAAACACCATATATTTT	CASSFGTGKGNTIYF
NA	NA	TRBJ1-4	TRBV6-5	TGTGCCAGCAGTTACTCGACGGGGGAAAAACTGTTTTTT	CASSYSTGEKLFF
few	NA	TRBJ2-2	TRBV29-1	TGCAGCGGAGGTGGGGCTGGCACCGGGGAGCTGTTTTTT	CSGGGAGTGELFF
NA	TRBD2	TRBJ2-7	TRBV7-2	TGTGCCAGCAGCTTAAAGACTAGCTCTATTGAACCCTACGAGCAGTACTTC	CASSLKTSSIEPYEQYF
NA	TRBD1	TRBJ1-5	TRBV30	TGTGCCTGGAGACTTACAGGGGGAATCCATCAGCCCCAGCATTTT	CAWRLTGGIHQPQHF
NA	NA	TRBJ2-5	TRBV24-1	TGTGCCACCAGAGGGGGTTTGACCCAGTACTTC	CATRGGLTQYF
NA	NA	TRBJ2-7	TRBV4-1	TGCGCCAGCAGCCAAGACGTAGCCCTCTCGGGCGAGCAGTACTTC	CASSQDVALSGEQYF
NA	NA	TRBJ2-5	TRBV15	TGTGCCACCAGTAGCGAGGAGGGAAGGCGACAAGAGACCCAGTACTTC	CATSSEEGRRQETQYF
NA	NA	TRBJ1-2	TRBV9	TGTGCCAGCAGCGTAGTGATCGGGGGAGGTGGCTACACCTTC	CASSVVIGGGGYTF
NA	NA	TRBJ2-7	TRBV10-1	TGCGCCAGCAGTGTCTCCGACAGGACCTACGAGCAGTACTTC	CASSVSDRTYEQYF